Shown below are 8 T cell receptor beta chains from a single sample sequenced in a study of cytomegalovirus exposure and HLA in healthy donors (TCRdb year 2017). The receptor library was made with the immunoSEQ multiplex PCR assay. For the multiplex PCR, a mixture combining 60 forward primers for TCR Vbeta segments and 13 reverse primers for TCR Jbeta segments was used. Here the immuneACCESS table is served through TCRdb, limited to in-frame sequences with V and J called. Missing clones are a known gap in these copies; in checked studies unresolved V genes cover under half, and the rest lacks a known reason. Across this sample there are more than 90,000 clones, with more than 75% seen only once. The top ten clones comprise 0.7% to 0.85% of the sample. Input material: PBMCs. These receptors were taken from an older woman in good health and CMV-seronegative.

The chain uses TRBV18 and TRBJ2-1; 8 bases fit TRBD2. There are 16 residues in the CDR3. Per germline, CDR1 KGHSH and CDR2 LQKENI. The junction had 9 bases not matched to a gene; V was cut back by 2 bases and J by 6 bases. The CDR3 here is CASSPTRPREGNEQFF. In DNA, the CDR3 is TGTGCCAGCTCACCAACGCGACCTCGGGAGGGCAATGAGCAGTTCTTC.

The chain uses TRBV6-7 and TRBJ2-7; 7 positions agree with TRBD1. TRBV6-7 carries the ORF label, with uncertain function. The ends lost 2 bases at V and 3 bases at J; junction bases unmatched: 7. The CDR3 consists of 15 residues. The CDR3 protein is CASSYLGQVYYEQYF. DNA for the CDR3: TGTGCCAGCAGTTACCTCGGACAGGTTTACTACGAGCAGTACTTC.

This sequence joins TRBV2 and TRBJ1-5, with no clear D. Trimming removed 4 bases from V and 6 bases from J, with 13 bases in between. The germline V gene encodes CDR1 SNHLY and CDR2 FYNNEI. CDR3 length: 14 amino acids. The CDR3 DNA reads as TGTGCCAGCAGTGTTTCAGGTCCAGGTCAGCCCCAGCATTTT. Residues: CASSVSGPGQPQHF.

The chain links TRBV6-5 to TRBJ2-1; 8 bases are shared with TRBD2. The junction had 3 bases not matched to a gene; V was cut back by 1 base and J by 4 bases. Germline CDR1 is MNHEY and CDR2 is SVGAGI. The CDR3 has 15 residues. The CDR3, as DNA: TGTGCCAGCAGTTACTACCGGGGGGGTTACAATGAGCAGTTCTTC. It translates to CASSYYRGGYNEQFF.

This sequence joins TRBV1 and TRBJ1-2; the table calls TRBD1, which could not be checked here. TRBV1 is a recognized pseudogene. This CDR3 region has 14 residues. This chain's CDR3 is CTSSPGTGYYGYTF. DNA for the CDR3: TGCACCAGCAGCCCAGGGACAGGCTACTATGGCTACACCTTC.

The gene calls are TRBV19 and TRBJ1-2; 10 nucleotides agree with TRBD1. This CDR3 is 14 amino acids long. Germline trimming cut 3 bases from V and 4 bases from J; bases unmatched to any gene: 2. The V gene's germline CDR1 is LNHDA and CDR2 SQIVND (reference sequence). This CDR3 reads CASSMGTGAYGYTF. As DNA, the CDR3 is TGTGCCAGTAGTATGGGGACAGGGGCCTATGGCTACACCTTC.

Only one count was recorded for this clone. The rearrangement uses TRBV5-1 and TRBJ1-2; 7 nucleotides match TRBD1. V was clipped by 6 bases and J by 0 bases; unmatched bases: 8. This CDR3 has 15 amino acids. CDR1 SGHRS and CDR2 YFSETQ come from the germline V gene. The CDR3, as DNA: TGCGCCAGCACCCCCGGGACAGAATCTAACTATGGCTACACCTTC. Translating gives CASTPGTESNYGYTF.

This clone was picked up a small number of times. V usage is TRBV7-8 and J usage is TRBJ2-3; TRBD1 is a possible D gene (5 bases). Germline V lookup: CDR1 SGHVS, CDR2 FQNEAQ. Trimming removed 3 bases from V and 9 bases from J, with 19 bases in between. CDR3 size: 15 residues. CDR3: CASSFRPGIRPTQYF. CDR3 DNA sequence: TGTGCCAGCAGCTTCAGGCCAGGGATCCGGCCCACGCAGTATTTT.